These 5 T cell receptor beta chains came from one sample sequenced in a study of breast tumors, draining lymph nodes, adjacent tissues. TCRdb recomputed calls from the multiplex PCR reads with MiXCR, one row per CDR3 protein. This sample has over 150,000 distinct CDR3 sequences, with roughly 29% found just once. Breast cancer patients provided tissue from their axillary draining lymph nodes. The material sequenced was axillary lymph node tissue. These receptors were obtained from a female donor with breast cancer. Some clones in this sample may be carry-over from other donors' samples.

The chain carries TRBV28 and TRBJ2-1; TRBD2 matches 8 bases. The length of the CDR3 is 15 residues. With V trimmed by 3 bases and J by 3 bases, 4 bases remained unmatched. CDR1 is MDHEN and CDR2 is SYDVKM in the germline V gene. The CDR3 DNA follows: TGTGCCAGCAGTTTGTTTGCGGGAGGCTACAATGAGCAGTTCTTC. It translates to CASSLFAGGYNEQFF.

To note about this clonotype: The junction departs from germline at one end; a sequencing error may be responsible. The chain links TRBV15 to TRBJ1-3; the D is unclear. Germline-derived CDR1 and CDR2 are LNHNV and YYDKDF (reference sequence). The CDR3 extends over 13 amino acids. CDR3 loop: CATSRDRVNTVYF. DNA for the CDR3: TGTGCCACCAGCAGAGATAGGGTAAACACCGTATATTTT.

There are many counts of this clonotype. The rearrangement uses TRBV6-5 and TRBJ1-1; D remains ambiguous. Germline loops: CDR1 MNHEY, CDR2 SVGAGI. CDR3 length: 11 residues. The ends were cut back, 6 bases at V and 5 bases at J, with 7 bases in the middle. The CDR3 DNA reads TGTGCCAGCAGCCGAGGGACTGAAGCTTTCTTT. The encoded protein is CASSRGTEAFF.

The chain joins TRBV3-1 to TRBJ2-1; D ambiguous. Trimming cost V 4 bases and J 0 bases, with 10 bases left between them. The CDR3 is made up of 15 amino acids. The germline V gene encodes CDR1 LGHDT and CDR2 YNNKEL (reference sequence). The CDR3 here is CASSPGWNSYNEQFF. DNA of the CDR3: TGTGCCAGCAGCCCTGGATGGAACTCCTACAATGAGCAGTTCTTC.

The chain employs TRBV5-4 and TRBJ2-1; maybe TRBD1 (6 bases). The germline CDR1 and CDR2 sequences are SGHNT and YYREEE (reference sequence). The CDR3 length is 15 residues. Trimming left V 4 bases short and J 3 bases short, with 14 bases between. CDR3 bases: TGTGCCAGCAGCCCCGTGGGGGCGATCTACAATGAGCAGTTCTTC. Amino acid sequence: CASSPVGAIYNEQFF.